A selection of T cell receptor beta chains follows, all from one sample in a study of blood T cell repertoires in COVID-19. The method was immunoSEQ multiplex PCR; TCRdb's version includes in-frame clones alone and lacks a portion of them. The sample holds tens of thousands of clones, around 80% seen once. The sequenced material came from peripheral blood. These receptors all stem from a human donor in a cohort sampled during active COVID-19. CDR3s include the opening cysteine and the closing phenylalanine or tryptophan. A D gene is named only where the DNA matches it firmly. Clone size is stated in some rows and not others, as once, few, many or a class when expanded.

size,D,J,V,DNA,CDR3
NA,NA,TRBJ2-7,TRBV2,TGTGCCAGCAGACTACGACCGGGTTTCTCCTACGAGCAGTACTTC,CASRLRPGFSYEQYF
NA,TRBD2,TRBJ2-1,TRBV6-5,TGTGCCAGCAGTTTCCGGACTAGCGGTGAGTACAATGAGCAGTTCTTC,CASSFRTSGEYNEQFF
once,NA,TRBJ1-4,TRBV19,TGTGCCAGTAGTTCCAACACCCTAGATGAAAAACTGTTTTTT,CASSSNTLDEKLFF
NA,NA,TRBJ2-7,TRBV2,TGTGCCAGCAGTGACAGGGGGACTCTTGACGAGCAGTACTTC,CASSDRGTLDEQYF
NA,TRBD2,TRBJ2-7,TRBV11-2,TGTGCCAGCAGCTTAGGTGCGGGAGCTTACGAGCAGTACTTC,CASSLGAGAYEQYF
NA,NA,TRBJ1-4,TRBV6-5,TGTGCCAGCAGTTACCGTCAGGGGATAGGGGAAAAACTGTTTTTT,CASSYRQGIGEKLFF
few,NA,TRBJ1-4,TRBV24-1,TGTGCCACCAGTGATGGAGTTCGAGAAAAACTGTTTTTT,CATSDGVREKLFF
NA,TRBD2,TRBJ2-1,TRBV5-1,TGCGCCAGCAGGCGATTAGCGGGAGGGAAGAATGAGCAGTTCTTC,CASRRLAGGKNEQFF
NA,TRBD2,TRBJ2-3,TRBV27,TGTGCCAGCAGTTTGATGACTAGCGGGGACACAGATACGCAGTATTTT,CASSLMTSGDTDTQYF
few,TRBD2,TRBJ2-5,TRBV7-2,TGTGCCAGCAGTTCGGAACTAGCGGGGGGGACCCAGTACTTC,CASSSELAGGTQYF
once,NA,TRBJ2-7,TRBV9,TGTGCCAGCAGCGTAGTTTCGGGAGTCAGCGAGCAGTACTTC,CASSVVSGVSEQYF
NA,NA,TRBJ2-3,TRBV7-7,TGTGCTAGCAGCTTAGCGTTGGGAGCAGATACGCAGTATTTT,CASSLALGADTQYF
NA,NA,TRBJ2-5,TRBV7-2,TGTGCCAGCAGCTTCCATGGTAACTCGGAGACCCAGTACTTC,CASSFHGNSETQYF
NA,TRBD2,TRBJ2-1,TRBV5-1,TGCGCCAGCAGCCGAACTAGCGCGGGTCGGGGTTTTAATGAGCAGTTCTTC,CASSRTSAGRGFNEQFF
NA,TRBD1,TRBJ1-1,TRBV12-5,TGTGCTAGTGGGCGACAGGGGAACACTGAAGCTTTCTTT,CASGRQGNTEAFF
NA,NA,TRBJ1-3,TRBV2,TGTGCGAGCAGGGCTTATGGAAACACCATATATTTT,CASRAYGNTIYF
NA,TRBD2,TRBJ2-3,TRBV4-1,TGCGCCAGCAGCCTCGGACAGCGGGGGACAGATACGCAGTATTTT,CASSLGQRGTDTQYF
few,NA,TRBJ1-1,TRBV28,TGTGCCAGCACGACCAGATATTCCGGGAATGATGCTGAAGCTTTCTTT,CASTTRYSGNDAEAFF
NA,TRBD1,TRBJ1-1,TRBV3-1/TRBV3-2,TGTGCCAGCAGTGGGAAGGGGGCGTTAGGAACTGAAGCTTTCTTT,CASSGKGALGTEAFF
NA,TRBD1,TRBJ2-7,TRBV5-1,TGCGCCAGCAGCGCCGGGACAGGATACGAGCAGTACTTC,CASSAGTGYEQYF
NA,TRBD1,TRBJ2-7,TRBV7-7,TGTGCTAGCAGCCTATCCAGGGGGCGAGGTCCCTACGAGCAGTACTTC,CASSLSRGRGPYEQYF
few,TRBD2,TRBJ2-1,TRBV4-1,TGCGCCAGCAGCCGAACTAGCGGGCATTACAATGAGCAGTTCTTC,CASSRTSGHYNEQFF
NA,TRBD1,TRBJ1-3,TRBV9,TGTGCCAGCAGCTTCTCCGGGACAGGGATCTCTGGAAACACCATATATTTT,CASSFSGTGISGNTIYF
NA,NA,TRBJ1-4,TRBV4-3,TGCGCCAGCAGCCAAGATTATAGTGAAAAACTGTTTTTT,CASSQDYSEKLFF
once,TRBD1,TRBJ2-5,TRBV30,TGTGCCTGGAGTGTACCCACAGGGGAAGAGACCCAGTACTTC,CAWSVPTGEETQYF
NA,TRBD1,TRBJ2-7,TRBV11-3,TGTGCCAGCAGCTTAGGCGACAGGGACGAGCAGTACTTC,CASSLGDRDEQYF
few,NA,TRBJ2-7,TRBV7-6,TGTGCCAGCAGCTTAGCCCCACTAGAAGACGAGCAGTACTTC,CASSLAPLEDEQYF
few,NA,TRBJ1-2,TRBV7-2,TGTGCCAGCAGCCCCCGACTAAGCGGGGGGGACTATGGCTACACCTTC,CASSPRLSGGDYGYTF
NA,TRBD2,TRBJ2-2,TRBV9,TGTGCCAGCAGCGTAGATAATAGCGGGACGTTCGGGGAGCTGTTTTTT,CASSVDNSGTFGELFF